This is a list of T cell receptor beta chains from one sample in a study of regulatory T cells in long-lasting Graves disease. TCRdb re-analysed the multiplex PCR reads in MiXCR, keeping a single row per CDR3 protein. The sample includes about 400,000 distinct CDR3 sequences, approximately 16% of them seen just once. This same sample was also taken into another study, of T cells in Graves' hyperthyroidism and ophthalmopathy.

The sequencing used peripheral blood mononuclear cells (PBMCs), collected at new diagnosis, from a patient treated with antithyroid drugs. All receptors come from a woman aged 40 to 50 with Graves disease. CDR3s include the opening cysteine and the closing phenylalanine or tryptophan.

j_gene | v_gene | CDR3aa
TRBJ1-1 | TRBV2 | CASSEALREWGGRDTEAFF
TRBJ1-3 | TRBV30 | CAWKGGPGNTIYF
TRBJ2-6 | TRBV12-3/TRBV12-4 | CASRDGTGVLSGANVLTF
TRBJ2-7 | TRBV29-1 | CSVAGTSGSYEQYF
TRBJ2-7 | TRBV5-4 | CASSLAGSIPYEQYF
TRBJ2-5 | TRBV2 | CASKRAGTSVETQYF
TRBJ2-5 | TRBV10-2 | CASAPGEETQYF
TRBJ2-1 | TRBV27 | CASSFKPGQLRVEQFF
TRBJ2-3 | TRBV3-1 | CASSQAGRGGTDTQYF
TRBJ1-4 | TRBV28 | CASRLQWATNEKLFF
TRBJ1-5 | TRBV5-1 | CASAEGTYSNQPQHF
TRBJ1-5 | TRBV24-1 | CATSDSRQVNQPRHF
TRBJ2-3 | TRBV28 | CAGSLPRQVSTDTQYF
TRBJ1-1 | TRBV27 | CASPISDRRLNAEAFF
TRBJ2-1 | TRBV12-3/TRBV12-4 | CASSYTTGFEQFF
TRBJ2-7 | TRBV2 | CASSERQGVYEQYF
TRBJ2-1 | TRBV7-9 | CASSLAKGRFYNEQFF
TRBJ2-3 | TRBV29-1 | CSGEGVGTDTQYF
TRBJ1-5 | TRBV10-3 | CAISESGQSNQPQHF
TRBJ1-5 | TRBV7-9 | CASSPPRPLGNQPQHF
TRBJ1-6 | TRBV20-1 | CSAMMRHNSPLHF
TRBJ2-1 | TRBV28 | CASSLSSGRVREQFF
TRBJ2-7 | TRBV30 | CAWSQYEIGVSVYEQYF
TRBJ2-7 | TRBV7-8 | CASSSRDSTYEQYF